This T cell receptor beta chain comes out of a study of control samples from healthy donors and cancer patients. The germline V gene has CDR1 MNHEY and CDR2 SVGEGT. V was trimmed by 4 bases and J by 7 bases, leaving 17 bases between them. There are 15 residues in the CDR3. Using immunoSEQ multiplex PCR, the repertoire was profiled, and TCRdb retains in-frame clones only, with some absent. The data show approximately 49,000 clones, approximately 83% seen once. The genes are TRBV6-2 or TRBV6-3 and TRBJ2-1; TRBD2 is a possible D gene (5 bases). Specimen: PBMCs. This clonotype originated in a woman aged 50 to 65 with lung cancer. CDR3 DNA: TGTGCCAGCAGTTTCAATGACTACCCCATTAATGAGCAGTTCTTC. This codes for CASSFNDYPINEQFF.